This T cell receptor beta chain originates from a study of T cells after yellow fever vaccination. Deletions cut 5 bases from V and 1 base from J, with 8 bases between. CDR3 length: 13 residues. Germline V gives CDR1 SGHTA, CDR2 FQGNSA. TCRdb redid the calling of the 5' RACE reads with MiXCR, one entry per CDR3 protein. Among under 200,000 distinct CDR3 sequences listed, 6.5% to 8.5% were seen once. In the case of this clonotype: The target antigen is unknown.

Study-level points and caveats: Subsequent booster samples again held most clones from primary vaccination (nearly 98% CD4, 85% to 90% CD8). Clonotypes found in both CD4 and CD8 compartments made up a small share. A weaker secondary response peaked on day 5, the primary on day 15.

Sample: CD4+ T cells sorted from PBMCs, taken around 5 days after the first yellow fever vaccination. This clonotype was sampled from a young man who received the YFV17D yellow fever vaccine. This chain connects TRBV7-2 to TRBJ2-5; weak D call: TRBD1 (6 bases). The CDR3 DNA sequence: TGTGCCAGCAGCGGGGGCCTCCAAGAGACCCAGTACTTC. It codes for CASSGGLQETQYF.